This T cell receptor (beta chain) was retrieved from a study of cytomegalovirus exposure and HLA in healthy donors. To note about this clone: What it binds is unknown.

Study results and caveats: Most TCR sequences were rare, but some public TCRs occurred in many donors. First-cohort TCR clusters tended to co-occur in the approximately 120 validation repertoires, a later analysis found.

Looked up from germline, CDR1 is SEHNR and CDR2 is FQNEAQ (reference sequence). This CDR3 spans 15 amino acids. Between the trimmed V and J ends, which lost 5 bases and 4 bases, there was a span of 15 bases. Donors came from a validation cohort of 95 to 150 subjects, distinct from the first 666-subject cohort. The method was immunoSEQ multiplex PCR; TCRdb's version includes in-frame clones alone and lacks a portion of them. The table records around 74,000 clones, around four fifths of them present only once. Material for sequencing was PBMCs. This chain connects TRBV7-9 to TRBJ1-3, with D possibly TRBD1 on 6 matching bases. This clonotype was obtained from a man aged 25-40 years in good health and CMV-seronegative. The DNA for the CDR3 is TGTGCCAGCAGCCCAATGACAGGCCGAGGAAACACCATATATTTT. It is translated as CASSPMTGRGNTIYF.